The T cell receptor beta chain under discussion was sequenced for a study of human T cells and chemical hapten exposure. The wider study: In the sensitization step, 2% DPC was placed on approximately 2 cm by approximately 2 cm of upper inner arm skin.

In the library, unique molecular identifiers were attached to individual cDNA molecules. Each CDR3 protein is one row after TCRdb ran MiXCR on the RACE reads. The sample yields around 110,000 distinct CDR3 sequences, approximately 12% seen once. Time point indicated: pre-sensitization, week 0. Treatment specified: therapeutic diphenylcyclopropenone sensitization with weekly scalp DPC. V dropped 4 bases and J dropped 5; count of bases not matched to a gene: 12. There are 16 residues in the CDR3. The germline V gene encodes CDR1 SGHKS and CDR2 YYEKEE (reference sequence). This TCR derives from a woman in her forties or fifties with alopecia areata. Some clones in this sample may be carry-over from other donors' samples. The chain carries TRBV5-5 and TRBJ2-1; 7 bases fit TRBD1. Specimen: whole blood, collected in connection with sensitization to the hapten diphenylcyclopropenone (DPC). The CDR3 nucleotides read TGTGCCAGCAGCCTCCTGCCCGGGACAGCCAACAATGAGCAGTTCTTC. Its protein product is CASSLLPGTANNEQFF.